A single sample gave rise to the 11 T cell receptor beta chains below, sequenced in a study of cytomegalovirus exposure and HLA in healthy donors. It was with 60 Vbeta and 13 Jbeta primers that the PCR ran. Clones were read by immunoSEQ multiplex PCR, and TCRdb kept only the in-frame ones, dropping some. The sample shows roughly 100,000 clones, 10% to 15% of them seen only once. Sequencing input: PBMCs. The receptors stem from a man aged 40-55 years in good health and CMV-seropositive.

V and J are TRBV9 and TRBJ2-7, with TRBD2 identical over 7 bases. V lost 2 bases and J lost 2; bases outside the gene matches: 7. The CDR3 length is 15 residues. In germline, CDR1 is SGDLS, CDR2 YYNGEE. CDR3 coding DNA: TGTGCCAGCAGCGTCACAGCGGGGTTGACCTACGAGCAGTACTTC. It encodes CASSVTAGLTYEQYF.

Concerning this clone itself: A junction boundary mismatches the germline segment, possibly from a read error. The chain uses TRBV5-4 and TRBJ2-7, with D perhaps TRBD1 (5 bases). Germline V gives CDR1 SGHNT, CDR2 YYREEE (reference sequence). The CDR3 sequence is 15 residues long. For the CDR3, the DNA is TGTGCCACCAGCCAGGGCTTGGGCTTCTCCTACGAGCAGTACTTC. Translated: CATSQGLGFSYEQYF.

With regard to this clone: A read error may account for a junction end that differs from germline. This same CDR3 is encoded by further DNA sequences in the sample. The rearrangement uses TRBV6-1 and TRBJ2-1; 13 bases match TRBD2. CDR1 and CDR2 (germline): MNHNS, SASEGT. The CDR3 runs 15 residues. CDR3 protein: CASREGLAGVFEQFF. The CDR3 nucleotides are TGTGCCAGCAGGGAAGGACTAGCGGGAGTCTTTGAGCAGTTCTTC.

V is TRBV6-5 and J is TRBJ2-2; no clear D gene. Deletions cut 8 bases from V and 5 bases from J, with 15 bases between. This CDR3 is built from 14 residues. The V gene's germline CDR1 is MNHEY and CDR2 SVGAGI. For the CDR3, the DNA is TGTGCCAGCCACGACGGGTTCGGGACCGGGGAGCTGTTTTTT. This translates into CASHDGFGTGELFF.

CDR3 sequence (DNA): TGTGCCAGCAGCCCGGACTCTGAAGCTTTCTTT. Its protein product is CASSPDSEAFF. The V gene is TRBV25-1, the J gene TRBJ1-1; unclear D gene. Germline V gene sequence: CDR1 MGHDK, CDR2 SYGVNS. Trimming left V 6 bases short and J 6 bases short, with 8 bases between. The CDR3 loop spans 11 amino acids.

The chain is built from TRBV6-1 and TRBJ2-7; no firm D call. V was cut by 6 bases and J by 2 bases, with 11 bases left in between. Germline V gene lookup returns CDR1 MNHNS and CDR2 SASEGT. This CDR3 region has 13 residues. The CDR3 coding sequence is TGTGCCAGCAGCCATGGGCCCCCCTACGAGCAGTACTTC. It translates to CASSHGPPYEQYF.

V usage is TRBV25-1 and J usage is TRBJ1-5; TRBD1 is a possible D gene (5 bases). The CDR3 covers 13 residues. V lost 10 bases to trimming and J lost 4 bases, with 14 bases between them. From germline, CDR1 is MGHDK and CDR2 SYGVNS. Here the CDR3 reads CATSRGFNQPQHF. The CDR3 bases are TGTGCCACCTCAAGGGGTTTTAATCAGCCCCAGCATTTT.

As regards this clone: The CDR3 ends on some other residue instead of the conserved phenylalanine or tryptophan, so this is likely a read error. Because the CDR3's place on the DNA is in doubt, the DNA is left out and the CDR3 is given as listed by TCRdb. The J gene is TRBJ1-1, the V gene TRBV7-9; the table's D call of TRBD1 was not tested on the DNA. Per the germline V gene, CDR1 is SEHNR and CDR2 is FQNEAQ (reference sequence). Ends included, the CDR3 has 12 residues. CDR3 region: CASSRDRGPERL.

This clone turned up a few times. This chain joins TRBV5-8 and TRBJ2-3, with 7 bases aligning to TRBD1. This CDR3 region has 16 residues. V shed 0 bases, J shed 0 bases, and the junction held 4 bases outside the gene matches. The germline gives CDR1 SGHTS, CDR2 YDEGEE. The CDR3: CASSLDRGYSTDTQYF. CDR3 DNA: TGTGCCAGCAGCTTGGACAGGGGCTATAGCACAGATACGCAGTATTTT.

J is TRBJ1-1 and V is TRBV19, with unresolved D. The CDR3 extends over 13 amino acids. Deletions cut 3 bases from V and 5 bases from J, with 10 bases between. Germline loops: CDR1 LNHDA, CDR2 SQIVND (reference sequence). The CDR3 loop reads CASSIRTQTEAFF. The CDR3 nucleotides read TGTGCCAGTAGTATCCGCACGCAGACTGAAGCTTTCTTT.

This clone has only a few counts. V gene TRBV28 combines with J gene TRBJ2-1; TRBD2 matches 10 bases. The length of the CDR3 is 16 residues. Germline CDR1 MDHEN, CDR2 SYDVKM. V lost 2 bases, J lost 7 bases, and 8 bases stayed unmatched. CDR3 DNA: TGTGCCAGCAGTTTAAATCTAGCGGGAGTTTATAATGAGCAGTTCTTC. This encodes CASSLNLAGVYNEQFF. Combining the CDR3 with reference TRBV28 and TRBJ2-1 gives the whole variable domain DVKVTQSSRYLVKRTGEKVFLECVQDMDHENMFWYRQDPGLGLRLIYFSYDVKMKEKGDIPEGYSVSREKKERFSLILESASTNQTSMYLCASSLNLAGVYNEQFFGPGTRLTVL.